This TCR beta chain is drawn from a study of T cells after yellow fever vaccination. 5'RACE template switching generated TCR cDNA, adding a universal primer site and UMIs. In TCRdb, the 5' RACE reads were re-called with MiXCR into one record per CDR3 protein. The sample consists of 120,000 or so distinct CDR3 sequences, 13% to 15% of them appearing once. On this clonotype itself: The antigen is unknown.

General study results and limits: Some clonotypes, a small share, were shared between CD4 and CD8 compartments. Most primary-vaccination clones reappeared after the booster (approximately 97% CD4, 85% to 90% CD8). The study noted that FACS-sorted repertoires could contain abundant clonotypes contaminating from the bulk population.

Unmatched junction bases numbered 6, after V lost 4 bases and J lost 5 bases. CDR3 length equals 14 residues. The germline V gene has CDR1 DFQATT and CDR2 SNEGSKA (reference sequence). This chain links TRBV20-1 with TRBJ2-2; 8 bases are a match to TRBD1. The material was CD8+ T cells sorted from PBMCs, obtained 5 days after the yellow fever booster vaccination. This TCR came from a young man who received the YFV17D yellow fever vaccine. CDR3 loop: CSATSGTGTGELFF. CDR3 coding DNA: TGCAGTGCTACTTCCGGGACAGGAACCGGGGAGCTGTTTTTT.